Shown below are 18 T cell receptor beta chains from a single sample sequenced in a study of blood T cell repertoires in COVID-19. Generated by immunoSEQ multiplex PCR, the TCRdb table keeps only in-frame clones and is missing some. The sample includes more than 250,000 clones, roughly 88% seen only once; the top ten take 2.2%. Sequencing input: PBMCs or T cells enriched from blood (not recorded which). These receptors were obtained from a young man who had recovered from COVID-19.

The V and J genes are TRBV2 and TRBJ2-7; D may be TRBD1 (6 bases). V dropped 6 bases and J dropped 3 bases, with 12 bases sitting between them. This CDR3 comprises 13 residues. CDR1 is SNHLY, CDR2 FYNNEI, per germline. The CDR3 DNA reads as TGTGCCAGCAGCCCACAGGGAAGCTACGAGCAGTACTTC. Its protein is CASSPQGSYEQYF.

The chain employs TRBV6-5 and TRBJ1-1, with a possible D match to TRBD1 (5 bases). V was shortened by 2 bases and J by 2 bases, with 15 bases between the two germline ends. The CDR3 covers 16 residues. Germline CDR1 and CDR2: MNHEY and SVGAGI. The CDR3 DNA sequence: TGTGCCAGCAGTTACGGGGCTATTTACCGAAACACTGAAGCTTTCTTT. This codes for CASSYGAIYRNTEAFF.

The V call is TRBV9, the J call TRBJ1-2; TRBD1 agrees at 7 bases. The germline V gene encodes CDR1 SGDLS and CDR2 YYNGEE. V lost 2 bases to trimming and J lost 4 bases; unmatched junction nucleotides: 5. CDR3 size: 14 residues. The CDR3 spells CASSVGQTAYGYTF. The CDR3 DNA reads as TGTGCCAGCAGCGTGGGACAGACCGCCTATGGCTACACCTTC.

The chain has TRBV10-3 and TRBJ2-5; 7 bases line up with TRBD2. V shed 4 bases and J 4 bases; nucleotides not matched to a gene: 3. In germline, CDR1 is ENHRY, CDR2 SYGVKD. The CDR3 covers 13 residues. CDR3 sequence: CAISVGLRETQYF. The CDR3 DNA sequence: TGTGCCATCAGTGTGGGACTACGAGAGACCCAGTACTTC.

The chain has TRBV7-3 and TRBJ1-1; the D gene is possibly TRBD1 (5 bases). V was shortened by 5 bases and J by 1 base, with 8 bases between the two germline ends. The CDR3 covers 13 residues. CDR1 is SGHTA and CDR2 is FQGTGA in the germline V gene. The CDR3 loop is CASSVDKNTEAFF. DNA for the CDR3: TGTGCCAGCAGCGTGGACAAGAACACTGAAGCTTTCTTT.

The chain recombines TRBV4-1 with TRBJ1-2; D remains ambiguous. The CDR3 has 16 amino acids. V shed 0 bases and J shed 0 bases, with 11 bases lying between them. Germline-derived CDR1 and CDR2 are MGHRA and YSYEKL. This chain's CDR3 is CASSQDRAGTNYGYTF. In DNA, the CDR3 is TGCGCCAGCAGCCAAGATCGCGCAGGTACTAACTATGGCTACACCTTC.

V gene TRBV9 combines with J gene TRBJ2-1; the match to TRBD2 covers 8 bases. Germline loops: CDR1 SGDLS, CDR2 YYNGEE. CDR3 length equals 17 residues. V gave up 0 bases and J gave up 0 bases; unmatched junction bases: 5. In nucleotides, the CDR3 is TGTGCCAGCAGCGTAGGCGGGGGGACTAGCTCCTACAATGAGCAGTTCTTC. It is translated as CASSVGGGTSSYNEQFF.

This chain's CDR3 is CASSQDVSQGITGELFF. The CDR3 region has the DNA TGCGCCAGCAGCCAAGATGTTAGTCAGGGAATCACCGGGGAGCTGTTTTTT. V is TRBV4-3 and J is TRBJ2-2; tentatively, D is TRBD1 (5 bases). V was cut by 0 bases and J by 4 bases, with 15 bases left in between. The length of the CDR3 is 17 residues. The germline gives CDR1 LGHNA, CDR2 YSLEER.

The chain links TRBV30 to TRBJ2-4; TRBD2 aligns across 15 bases. The CDR3 sequence is 20 residues long. Germline lookup yields CDR1 GTSNPN and CDR2 SVGIG (reference sequence). V was clipped by 0 bases and J by 0 bases; unmatched bases: 9. The CDR3 nucleotides read TGTGCCTGGAGTGTAACCCGGACTAGCGGGGGGGCCGCAGCCAAAAACATTCAGTACTTC. Translating gives CAWSVTRTSGGAAAKNIQYF.

The chain recombines TRBV5-1 with TRBJ2-4; 8 positions match TRBD1. CDR3 length: 16 residues. The germline CDR1 and CDR2 sequences are SGHRS and YFSETQ. The V and J ends lost 4 bases and 7 bases, in that order; junction bases with no gene match: 13. DNA of the CDR3: TGCGCCAGCAGCCCCGGACAGGGTACAGATCTTAACATTCAGTACTTC. Protein: CASSPGQGTDLNIQYF.

This sequence joins TRBV5-6 and TRBJ2-2; 9 bases fit TRBD1. The CDR3 consists of 13 residues. Germline CDR1 and CDR2: SGHDT and YYEEEE. Germline trimming cut 4 bases from V and 6 bases from J; bases unmatched to any gene: 1. The CDR3 DNA reads TGTGCCAGCAGCGGGACAGGGCCCGGGGAGCTGTTTTTT. It is translated as CASSGTGPGELFF.

The chain employs TRBV4-2 and TRBJ1-6; D is unresolved. The CDR3 runs to 15 residues. Trimming took off 0 bases at V and 10 bases at J, with 13 bases between the two ends. Germline CDR1 reads LGHNA; CDR2 reads YNFKEQ. CDR3 sequence: CASSQDEGSKSPLHF. The CDR3 nucleotides read TGTGCCAGCAGCCAAGATGAGGGCAGTAAATCACCCCTCCACTTT.

This clone was counted between two and nine times. The J gene is TRBJ2-1, the V gene TRBV6-4; the match to TRBD2 covers 8 bases. Per the germline V gene, CDR1 is MRHNA and CDR2 is SNTAGT. The length of the CDR3 is 14 residues. Trimming at V came to 3 bases and at J to 14 bases, leaving 12 bases not matched to a gene. CDR3 DNA sequence: TGTGCCAGCAGTGATACCCCAGGGTCCGGGGGGGAGTTCTTC. This translates into CASSDTPGSGGEFF.

With regard to this clone: Other DNA variants within this sample encode the same CDR3. The V gene is TRBV9, the J gene TRBJ2-1; the D gene is possibly TRBD2 (5 bases). This CDR3 comprises 14 residues. V lost 3 bases and J lost 0, with 7 bases in between. CDR1 and CDR2 (germline): SGDLS, YYNGEE. DNA of the CDR3: TGTGCCAGCAGCGCCCGGGACTCCTACAATGAGCAGTTCTTC. Translated, it gives CASSARDSYNEQFF.

About this clone itself: Distinct nucleotide sequences in the sample also encode this CDR3. This chain joins TRBV27 and TRBJ1-1; D unresolved. Germline CDR1 is MNHEY and CDR2 is SMNVEV (reference sequence). The V end lost 2 bases, the J end lost 1 base, and 5 bases lay between the germline ends. The CDR3 has 13 amino acids. The CDR3 coding sequence is TGTGCCAGCAGTTTAGGTAGGAACACTGAAGCTTTCTTT. Amino acid sequence: CASSLGRNTEAFF.

This chain uses TRBV5-5 with TRBJ1-3, with D possibly being TRBD1 (6 bases). The V end lost 1 base, the J end lost 1 base, and 15 bases lay between the germline ends. CDR1 is SGHKS, CDR2 YYEKEE, per germline (reference sequence). CDR3 length: 17 residues. CDR3 sequence (DNA): TGTGCCAGCAGCTTGTTTATTTCAGGGGAGTCTGGAAACACCATATATTTT. Its translation: CASSLFISGESGNTIYF.

The genes are TRBV9 and TRBJ2-7, with 11 nucleotides matching TRBD1. Losses at the gene ends were 4 bases for V and 5 bases for J; bases not matched to a gene: 11. The CDR3 covers 16 residues. Germline V lookup: CDR1 SGDLS, CDR2 YYNGEE. The CDR3 loop is CASSNWGTGGFDEQYF. The CDR3, as DNA: TGTGCCAGCAGCAATTGGGGGACAGGGGGTTTCGACGAGCAGTACTTC.

This chain links TRBV10-3 with TRBJ1-2; D not resolved. This CDR3 is 12 amino acids long. The V gene lost 11 bases and the J gene lost 2 bases, with 12 bases spanning the gap. Germline V gene data show CDR1 as ENHRY and CDR2 as SYGVKD. CDR3 sequence reads: CASRTGNYGYTF. DNA for the CDR3: TGTGCCTCTCGGACGGGGAACTATGGCTACACCTTC.